This entry features one T cell receptor beta chain sequence. The data were obtained in a study of blood T cells in healthy people across ages. The CDR3 totals 14 residues. V lost 0 bases to trimming and J lost 9 bases, with 12 bases between them. Germline V gene data show CDR1 as LGHNA and CDR2 as YSLEER. Primed by a sample-barcoded 5' primer and a J-beta primer mix, a second PCR proceeded for 7 to 11 cycles. TCRdb called the 5' RACE reads again in MiXCR, with one record for every CDR3 protein. The table includes roughly 2 million distinct CDR3 sequences, roughly 49% detected once. Sequenced material: blood. The receptor's source is a middle-aged woman in good health. This chain connects TRBV4-3 to TRBJ2-1; D is perhaps TRBD2 (5 bases). DNA of the CDR3: TGCGCCAGCAGCCAAGAAAGTAGCCGGGGTGAGCAGTTCTTC. Amino acids: CASSQESSRGEQFF.